Each of the 30 T cell receptor beta chains below was sequenced from the same sample in a study of cytomegalovirus exposure and HLA in healthy donors. PCR amplification relied on 60 Vbeta primers (plus 13 Jbeta primers). TCRdb's copy holds only in-frame clones and misses some; the assay was immunoSEQ multiplex PCR. The data hold around 100,000 clones, with around 80% observed a single time. Sequencing was performed on PBMCs. The receptors were sampled from a man aged 25-40 years in good health and CMV-seropositive.

J is TRBJ1-2 and V is TRBV10-3, with D possibly being TRBD1 (6 bases). This CDR3 contains 15 residues. Germline V lookup: CDR1 ENHRY, CDR2 SYGVKD. Trimming removed 3 bases at V and 3 bases at J, with 14 bases between. The DNA for the CDR3 is TGTGCCATCAGTGAACGGGGGGCCTCGGACTATGGCTACACCTTC. Protein product: CAISERGASDYGYTF.

V and J are TRBV9 and TRBJ2-5; weak D call: TRBD2 (6 bases). CDR3 length: 14 residues. Trimming cost V 3 bases and J 5 bases, with 14 bases left between them. Per the germline V gene, CDR1 is SGDLS and CDR2 is YYNGEE. The CDR3 bases are TGTGCCAGCAGCGGGGGACTTGGCGGGGAGACCCAGTACTTC. Translated: CASSGGLGGETQYF. The whole variable domain, filled in from reference TRBV9 and TRBJ2-5, reads DSGVTQTPKHLITATGQRVTLRCSPRSGDLSVYWYQQSLDQGLQFLIQYYNGEERAKGNILERFSAQQFPDLHSELNLSSLELGDSALYFCASSGGLGGETQYFGPGTRLLVL.

The rearrangement uses TRBV4-2 and TRBJ1-4; tentative D call: TRBD1 (5 bases). This CDR3 is built from 15 residues. CDR1 is LGHNA, CDR2 YNFKEQ, per germline. V dropped 4 bases and J dropped 3 bases, with 12 bases sitting between them. In DNA, the CDR3 is TGTGCCAGCAGCCCAGCGGGGGAGGCTAATGAAAAACTGTTTTTT. Translation: CASSPAGEANEKLFF.

The chain employs TRBV5-1 and TRBJ2-5, with 11 nucleotides matching TRBD2. J lost 1 base, V lost 1 base, and 9 bases had no gene match. The CDR3 length is 18 residues. Germline CDR1 SGHRS, CDR2 YFSETQ. The CDR3 protein is CASSLYGLAGGFQETQYF. The CDR3 DNA reads as TGCGCCAGCAGCTTGTATGGCCTAGCGGGAGGTTTCCAAGAGACCCAGTACTTC.

V gene TRBV6-6 combines with J gene TRBJ1-4; no reliable D call. Germline CDR1 and CDR2: MNHNY and SVGAGI (reference sequence). V was cut by 2 bases and J by 5 bases, with 3 bases left in between. The length of the CDR3 is 12 residues. In DNA form, the CDR3 reads TGTGCCAGCAGTTACGTAAATGAAAAACTGTTTTTT. It encodes CASSYVNEKLFF.

In its sample, this clone was seen a few times. The chain is built from TRBV19 and TRBJ1-1; D remains unclear. Between the trimmed V and J ends, which lost 7 bases and 4 bases, there was a span of 16 bases. The CDR3 is made up of 14 amino acids. CDR1 and CDR2 from the germline V gene are LNHDA and SQIVND (reference sequence). The CDR3 DNA sequence: TGTGCCAGTACAGGTTCAGAGGGCGGCACTGAAGCTTTCTTT. Protein: CASTGSEGGTEAFF.

This chain links TRBV9 with TRBJ1-4; D is undetermined. The CDR3 totals 13 residues. V lost 3 bases and J 4 bases, leaving 7 bases between the germline ends. Germline loops: CDR1 SGDLS, CDR2 YYNGEE. CDR3 residues: CASSGISNEKLFF. The DNA of the CDR3 is TGTGCCAGCAGCGGTATCAGTAATGAAAAACTGTTTTTT.

The chain is built from TRBV4-1 and TRBJ1-2; maybe TRBD1 (6 bases). Trimming took 3 bases from V and 4 from J, leaving 18 bases between them. Germline V gene lookup returns CDR1 MGHRA and CDR2 YSYEKL. The CDR3 is made up of 16 amino acids. The CDR3: CASSQYDGGLGYGYTF. CDR3 nucleotides: TGCGCCAGCAGCCAGTACGACGGGGGGCTTGGCTATGGCTACACCTTC.

V is TRBV30 and J is TRBJ1-1, with D tentatively TRBD1 (5 bases). CDR1 and CDR2 (germline): GTSNPN, SVGIG (reference sequence). The CDR3 covers 14 residues. Trimming removed 2 bases from V and 1 base from J, with 11 bases in between. The CDR3 reads CAWSWDYENTEAFF. The CDR3 bases are TGTGCCTGGAGTTGGGACTACGAGAACACTGAAGCTTTCTTT.

J is TRBJ1-2 and V is TRBV6-1; D not resolved. This CDR3 is 13 amino acids long. The germline V gene encodes CDR1 MNHNS and CDR2 SASEGT. The germline V and J ends were trimmed by 6 bases and 0 bases, with 8 bases remaining between them. The CDR3 reads CASRPTANYGYTF. The CDR3 DNA sequence: TGTGCCAGCAGGCCTACAGCTAACTATGGCTACACCTTC.

J is TRBJ2-5 and V is TRBV9; D might be TRBD1 (6 bases). Germline V gene sequence: CDR1 SGDLS, CDR2 YYNGEE. This CDR3 has 16 amino acids. Trimming removed 6 bases from V and 0 bases from J, with 18 bases in between. CDR3 in amino acids: CASTKKGELYQETQYF. The DNA of the CDR3 is TGTGCCAGCACCAAGAAGGGGGAGTTATACCAAGAGACCCAGTACTTC.

This chain links TRBV15 with TRBJ1-2; weak D call: TRBD1 (6 bases). Germline V gene lookup returns CDR1 LNHNV and CDR2 YYDKDF (reference sequence). CDR3 length: 16 amino acids. Trimming stripped 0 bases from V and 4 bases from J, with 15 bases between. CDR3 amino acids: CATSRDVRGSGYGYTF. Here the CDR3 DNA reads TGTGCCACCAGCAGAGATGTTAGGGGGAGTGGCTATGGCTACACCTTC.

V gene TRBV27 combines with J gene TRBJ1-4; 9 bases line up with TRBD1. V trimming: 5 bases; J trimming: 6 bases; junction bases outside the gene matches: 7. CDR3 length equals 15 residues. The germline CDR1 and CDR2 sequences are MNHEY and SMNVEV (reference sequence). DNA for the CDR3: TGTGCCAGCAGTCCCCGGGACAGGGTAGATGAAAAACTGTTTTTT. Its translation: CASSPRDRVDEKLFF.

The DNA for the CDR3 is TGCGCCAGCAGCCAGATACCGGGGGGAAACTACGAGCAGTACTTC. Amino acid sequence: CASSQIPGGNYEQYF. This chain uses TRBV4-1 with TRBJ2-7, with TRBD2 identical over 7 bases. This CDR3 comprises 15 residues. Germline-derived CDR1 and CDR2 are MGHRA and YSYEKL. With V trimmed by 3 bases and J by 3 bases, 8 bases remained unmatched.

This clone was observed a few times. The V and J genes are TRBV10-3 and TRBJ2-1; 9 bases match TRBD1. Per the germline V gene, CDR1 is ENHRY and CDR2 is SYGVKD. The V gene end was trimmed by 4 bases and the J gene end by 6 bases; junction bases not matched to a gene: 7. This CDR3 has 15 residues. The CDR3 region has the DNA TGTGCCATCAGTGCCACAGGGGGCATCGGCAATGAGCAGTTCTTC. Its translation is CAISATGGIGNEQFF.

The CDR3 sequence is CASRLRGQAGRYNEQFF. The DNA of the CDR3 is TGTGCCAGCAGACTAAGGGGTCAAGCGGGACGTTACAATGAGCAGTTCTTC. The chain combines TRBV7-8 with TRBJ2-1, with 7 nucleotides matching TRBD2. Germline V gives CDR1 SGHVS, CDR2 FQNEAQ. Trimming took 6 bases from V and 4 from J; bases not matched to a gene: 15. The CDR3 totals 17 residues.

The J gene is TRBJ1-1, the V gene TRBV2; 10 nucleotides align to TRBD1. Germline CDR1 and CDR2: SNHLY and FYNNEI. V dropped 5 bases and J dropped 6; count of bases not matched to a gene: 3. The CDR3 loop spans 13 amino acids. Here the CDR3 reads CASSRDRGSEAFF. CDR3 DNA sequence: TGTGCCAGCAGTCGGGACAGGGGCTCTGAAGCTTTCTTT.

This clone was observed a handful of times. The chain recombines TRBV11-2 with TRBJ1-2, with D possibly TRBD1 on 5 matching bases. The CDR3 is made up of 13 amino acids. Trimming stripped 5 bases from V and 2 bases from J, with 9 bases between. CDR1 SGHAT and CDR2 FQNNGV come from the germline V gene. CDR3 nucleotide sequence: TGTGCCAGCAGCCAGGGACTGAACTATGGCTACACCTTC. Residues: CASSQGLNYGYTF.

The J gene is TRBJ1-2, the V gene TRBV21-1; the D call of TRBD1 is as the table states it, not checked on the DNA. TRBV21-1 has pseudogene status. The length of the CDR3 is 14 residues. The CDR3 sequence is CASSSHRPLYGYTF. The CDR3 DNA follows: TGTGCCAGCAGCAGCCACAGGCCACTCTATGGCTACACCTTC.

V is TRBV5-1 and J is TRBJ1-1, with TRBD1 as a possible D gene (5 bases). CDR3 length equals 15 residues. The V and J ends lost 4 bases and 5 bases respectively, with 18 bases between them. Germline V gene sequence: CDR1 SGHRS, CDR2 YFSETQ. CDR3: CASSPDPGLVTEAFF. The CDR3 nucleotides read TGCGCCAGCAGCCCTGATCCAGGGTTGGTGACTGAAGCTTTCTTT.

This rearrangement joins TRBV28 to TRBJ1-1; D not resolved. The CDR3 totals 13 residues. V shed 2 bases and J shed 6 bases, with 10 bases lying between them. CDR1 and CDR2 (germline): MDHEN, SYDVKM. In nucleotides, the CDR3 is TGTGCCAGCAGTTTAGGAACAGCTTCTGAAGCTTTCTTT. This encodes CASSLGTASEAFF.

The count of this clone is one. The chain combines TRBV4-2 with TRBJ2-3; 12 bases fit TRBD2. The CDR3 runs to 17 residues. The germline V gene has CDR1 LGHNA and CDR2 YNFKEQ. V shed 0 bases and J 1 base; nucleotides not matched to a gene: 2. In DNA form, the CDR3 reads TGTGCCAGCAGCCAAGATCTAGCGGGAGGGGGCACAGATACGCAGTATTTT. As protein: CASSQDLAGGGTDTQYF.

Note on this clone: This CDR3 is also generated by other DNA sequences in the sample. V and J are TRBV5-4 and TRBJ1-1; TRBD1 might be the D (5 bases). Germline CDR1 is SGHNT and CDR2 is YYREEE (reference sequence). Trimming took off 5 bases at V and 0 bases at J, with 11 bases between the two ends. The CDR3 consists of 14 residues. The DNA of the CDR3 is TGTGCCAGCAGTGATTCGACAGTGAACACTGAAGCTTTCTTT. Its protein is CASSDSTVNTEAFF. The whole variable domain, filled in from reference TRBV5-4 and TRBJ1-1, reads ETGVTQSPTHLIKTRGQQVTLRCSSQSGHNTVSWYQQALGQGPQFIFQYYREEENGRGNFPPRFSGLQFPNYSSELNVNALELDDSALYLCASSDSTVNTEAFFGQGTRLTVV.

This clone was seen only a few times. This rearrangement joins TRBV5-1 to TRBJ2-3; 7 nucleotides line up with TRBD2. J was trimmed by 4 bases and V by 4 bases; bases with no gene match: 3. Per germline, CDR1 SGHRS and CDR2 YFSETQ. This CDR3 is built from 13 residues. This chain's CDR3 is CASSRSGSDTQYF. CDR3 DNA: TGCGCCAGCAGCCGTAGCGGGTCAGATACGCAGTATTTT.

The chain has TRBV4-1 and TRBJ1-2; 9 bases are a match to TRBD1. This CDR3 contains 16 residues. J was trimmed by 3 bases and V by 3 bases; bases with no gene match: 8. CDR1 and CDR2 from the germline V gene are MGHRA and YSYEKL. The CDR3, as DNA: TGCGCCAGCAGCCATGGGGACAGGGACACCCACTATGGCTACACCTTC. It is translated as CASSHGDRDTHYGYTF.

The table lists this clone with a few counts. The chain couples TRBV27 to TRBJ1-3; no clear D. Trimming removed 2 bases at V and 2 bases at J, with 13 bases between. CDR1 is MNHEY and CDR2 is SMNVEV in the germline V gene (reference sequence). CDR3 size: 16 residues. The CDR3 reads CASSLGSPGTGNTIYF. The CDR3 DNA is TGTGCCAGCAGTTTAGGTTCTCCCGGGACTGGAAACACCATATATTTT.

This chain uses TRBV20-1 with TRBJ1-4; D is uncertain. CDR3 length equals 10 residues. Germline values: CDR1 DFQATT, CDR2 SNEGSKA (reference sequence). Trimming pared 7 bases from V and 6 bases from J, leaving 6 bases between. The CDR3 spells CSVGDEKLFF. CDR3 nucleotides: TGCAGTGTTGGAGATGAAAAACTGTTTTTT.

The V call is TRBV12-2, the J call TRBJ2-6; TRBD1 is taken as the D call from the table, unchecked against the DNA. TRBV12-2 is tagged as a pseudogene. This CDR3 has 22 residues. As DNA, the CDR3 is TGTGCAAGTCCCCCCTGTCAGGGATTTGTCGATGGAGTATCGGCTGGGGCCAACGTCCTGACTTTC. Its translation is CASPPCQGFVDGVSAGANVLTF.

J is TRBJ1-5 and V is TRBV5-1; 11 bases agree with TRBD1. V shed 4 bases and J 6 bases; nucleotides not matched to a gene: 9. This CDR3 region has 16 residues. Germline CDR1 reads SGHRS; CDR2 reads YFSETQ. As DNA, the CDR3 is TGCGCCAGCAGCCCCGGGACAGGGGGTGAAGGTCAGCCCCAGCATTTT. This encodes CASSPGTGGEGQPQHF.

The chain uses TRBV7-9 and TRBJ1-2; weak D call: TRBD1 (6 bases). Deletions cut 4 bases from V and 6 bases from J, with 15 bases between. Germline CDR1 reads SEHNR; CDR2 reads FQNEAQ (reference sequence). This CDR3 comprises 14 residues. The CDR3 DNA is TGTGCCAGCAGCTCGAACAGGGTCGGCCATGGCTACACCTTC. Residues: CASSSNRVGHGYTF.